This T cell receptor beta chain was identified during a study of T cell responses to AZD1222 COVID-19 vaccine. Clones were sequenced by immunoSEQ multiplex PCR, and TCRdb holds only the in-frame ones, with some missing. The sample consists of tens of thousands of clones, over 75% of them appearing once. The CDR3 has 15 residues. J was trimmed by 6 bases and V by 7 bases; bases with no gene match: 8. CDR1 SGHTA and CDR2 FQGNSA come from the germline V gene. This material consisted of peripheral blood, taken on day 0 of AZD1222 vaccination. The TCR was taken from an adult in good health. The J gene is TRBJ2-1, the V gene TRBV7-2; the match to TRBD2 covers 11 bases. The CDR3 region has the DNA TGTGCCAGCACATTAGCGGGGGGGCCGGTCAATGAGCAGTTCTTC. It codes for CASTLAGGPVNEQFF.